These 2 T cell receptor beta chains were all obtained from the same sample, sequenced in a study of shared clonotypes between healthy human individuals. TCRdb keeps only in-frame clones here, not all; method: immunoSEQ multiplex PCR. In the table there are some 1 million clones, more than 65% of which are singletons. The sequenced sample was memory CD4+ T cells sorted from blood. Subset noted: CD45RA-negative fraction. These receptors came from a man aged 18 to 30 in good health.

The CDR3 region has the DNA TGTGCCAGCAGCGTCCACAGGAGCTCCTACAATGAGCAGTTCTTC. Translated: CASSVHRSSYNEQFF. The chain joins TRBV9 to TRBJ2-1, with a tentative D call TRBD1 (5 bases). Trimming shortened V by 2 bases and J by 0 bases, and 9 bases separated the two germline ends. CDR1 and CDR2 from the germline V gene are SGDLS and YYNGEE. The CDR3 runs to 15 residues.

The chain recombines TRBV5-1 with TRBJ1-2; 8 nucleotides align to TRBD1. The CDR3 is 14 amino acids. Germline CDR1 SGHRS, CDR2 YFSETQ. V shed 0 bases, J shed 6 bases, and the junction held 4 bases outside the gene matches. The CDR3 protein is CASSLATGENGYTF. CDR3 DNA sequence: TGCGCCAGCAGCTTGGCGACAGGGGAGAATGGCTACACCTTC.